This T cell receptor beta chain was sequenced for a study of blood T cell repertoires in COVID-19. Looking at the study overall: Whether acute or convalescent, the COVID-19 samples came from the United States, Italy and Spain.

Some clones are missing from TCRdb's copy, which holds only in-frame ones; the method was immunoSEQ multiplex PCR. The table records more than 85,000 clones, approximately 76% of them present only once. This clone has more than one count but fewer than ten. This clonotype was obtained from a woman in her 70s with acute or convalescent COVID-19. Sequenced input: peripheral blood.

In DNA form, the CDR3 reads TGTGCCAGCAGCTTAGTCCGCCTAGGGGCGGGGGGTGCTCGGGAGCTGTTTTTT. This sequence encodes CASSLVRLGAGGARELFF. The chain combines TRBV7-2 with TRBJ2-2, with 8 nucleotides matching TRBD2. With V trimmed by 1 base and J by 9 bases, 16 bases remained unmatched. The germline CDR1 and CDR2 sequences are SGHTA and FQGNSA. CDR3 length equals 18 residues.